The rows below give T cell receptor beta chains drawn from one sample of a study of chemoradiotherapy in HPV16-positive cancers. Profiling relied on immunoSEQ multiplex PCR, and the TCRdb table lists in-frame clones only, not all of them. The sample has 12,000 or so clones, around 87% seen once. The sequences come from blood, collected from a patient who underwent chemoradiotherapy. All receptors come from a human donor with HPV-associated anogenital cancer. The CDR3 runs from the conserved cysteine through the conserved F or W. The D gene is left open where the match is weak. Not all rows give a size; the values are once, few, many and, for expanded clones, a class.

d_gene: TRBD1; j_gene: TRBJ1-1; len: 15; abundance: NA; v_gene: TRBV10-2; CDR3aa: CASRSGQGLLTEAFF; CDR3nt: TGCGCCAGCAGATCAGGACAGGGTCTTCTCACTGAAGCTTTCTTT
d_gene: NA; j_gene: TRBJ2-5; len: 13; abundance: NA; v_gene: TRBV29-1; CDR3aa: CSVDVGVQETQYF; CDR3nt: TGCAGCGTTGATGTCGGGGTTCAAGAGACCCAGTACTTC
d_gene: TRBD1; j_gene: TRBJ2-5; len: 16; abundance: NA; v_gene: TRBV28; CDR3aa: CASSVPGQGDQETQYF; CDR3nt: TGTGCCAGCAGTGTACCGGGACAGGGGGACCAAGAGACCCAGTACTTC
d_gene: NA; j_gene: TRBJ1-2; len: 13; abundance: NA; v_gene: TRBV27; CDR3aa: CASSLPGGRSYTF; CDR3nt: TGTGCCAGCAGTCTCCCCGGGGGCAGGAGCTACACCTTC
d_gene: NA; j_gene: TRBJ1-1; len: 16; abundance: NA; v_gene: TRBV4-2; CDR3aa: CASSHARTQKNTEAFF; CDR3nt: TGTGCCAGCAGCCACGCAAGGACGCAAAAGAACACTGAAGCTTTCTTT
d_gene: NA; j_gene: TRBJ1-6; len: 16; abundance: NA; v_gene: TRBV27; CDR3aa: CASSLSQWPTNSPLHF; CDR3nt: TGTGCCAGCAGTTTATCTCAGTGGCCGACTAATTCACCCCTCCACTTT
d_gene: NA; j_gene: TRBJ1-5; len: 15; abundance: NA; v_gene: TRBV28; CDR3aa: CASRQNRDILQPQHF; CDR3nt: TGTGCCAGCAGACAAAACCGGGACATCTTACAGCCCCAGCATTTT
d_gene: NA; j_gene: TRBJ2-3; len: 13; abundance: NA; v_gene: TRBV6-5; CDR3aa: CASSKEGVDTQYF; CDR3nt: TGTGCCAGCAGTAAGGAGGGGGTAGATACGCAGTATTTT
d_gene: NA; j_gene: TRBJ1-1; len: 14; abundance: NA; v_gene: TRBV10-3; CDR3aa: CAISVAGPDTEAFF; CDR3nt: TGTGCCATCAGTGTCGCGGGGCCAGACACTGAAGCTTTCTTT
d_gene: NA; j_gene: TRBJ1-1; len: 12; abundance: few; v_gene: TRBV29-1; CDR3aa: CSANFQWTEAFF; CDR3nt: TGCAGCGCAAACTTCCAGTGGACTGAAGCTTTCTTT
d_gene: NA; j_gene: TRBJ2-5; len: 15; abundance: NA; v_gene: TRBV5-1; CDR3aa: CASRRIQGGQETQYF; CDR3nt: TGCGCCAGCAGGCGTATACAGGGCGGTCAAGAGACCCAGTACTTC
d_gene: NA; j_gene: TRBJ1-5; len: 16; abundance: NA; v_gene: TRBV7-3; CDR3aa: CASSLKRPFWDQPQHF; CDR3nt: TGTGCCAGCAGCTTAAAACGACCTTTCTGGGATCAGCCCCAGCATTTT
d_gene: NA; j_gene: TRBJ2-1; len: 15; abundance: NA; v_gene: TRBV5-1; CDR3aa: CASSLSGTYNNEQFF; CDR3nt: TGCGCCAGCAGCTTATCCGGGACATACAACAATGAGCAGTTCTTC
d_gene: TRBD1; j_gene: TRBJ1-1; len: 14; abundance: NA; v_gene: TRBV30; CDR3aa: CAWSVGRGQGTAFF; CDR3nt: TGTGCCTGGAGTGTTGGTAGGGGACAGGGCACCGCTTTCTTT
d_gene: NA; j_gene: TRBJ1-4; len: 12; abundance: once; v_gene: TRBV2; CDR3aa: CASMGLGLRVFF; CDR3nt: TGTGCCAGCATGGGGTTGGGGCTACGGGTGTTTTTT
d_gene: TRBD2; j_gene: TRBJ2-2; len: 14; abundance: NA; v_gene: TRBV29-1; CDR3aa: CSVLLAGGFGELFF; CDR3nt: TGCAGCGTCTTACTAGCGGGGGGGTTCGGGGAGCTGTTTTTT
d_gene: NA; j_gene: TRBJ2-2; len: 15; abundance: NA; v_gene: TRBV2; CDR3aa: CASKGRPLNTGELFF; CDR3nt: TGTGCCAGCAAGGGAAGGCCTCTAAACACCGGGGAGCTGTTTTTT
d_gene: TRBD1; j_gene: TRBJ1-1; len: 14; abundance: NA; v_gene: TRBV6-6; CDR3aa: CASTSGQGSTEAFF; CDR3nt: TGTGCCAGCACCTCAGGACAGGGCAGCACTGAAGCTTTCTTT
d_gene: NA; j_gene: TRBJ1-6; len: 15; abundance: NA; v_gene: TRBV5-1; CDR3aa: CASSLESGRNSPLHF; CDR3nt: TGCGCCAGCAGCTTGGAAAGTGGACGTAATTCACCCCTCCACTTT
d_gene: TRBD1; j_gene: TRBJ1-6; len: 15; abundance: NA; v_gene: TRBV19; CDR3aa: CASSRNRGGDSPLHF; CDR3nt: TGTGCCAGTAGTCGTAACAGGGGGGGAGATTCACCCCTCCACTTT
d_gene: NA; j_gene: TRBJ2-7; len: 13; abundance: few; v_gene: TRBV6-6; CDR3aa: CASSSDTDYEQYF; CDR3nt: TGTGCCAGCAGTTCGGACACCGACTACGAGCAGTACTTC
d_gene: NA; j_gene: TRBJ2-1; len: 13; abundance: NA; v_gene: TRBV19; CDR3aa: CASSIFSRDLQFF; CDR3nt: TGTGCCAGTAGTATCTTCTCAAGGGACCTGCAGTTCTTC